Below, 16 T cell receptor beta chains from the same sample are listed, as sequenced in a study of cytotoxic CD8 clonotypes in ibrutinib-treated CLL. Profiling relied on immunoSEQ multiplex PCR, and the TCRdb table lists in-frame clones only, not all of them. The sample lists roughly 200,000 clones, 79% occurring once. This specimen consisted of PBMCs, obtained after 12 months of ibrutinib treatment. Receptor source: a human donor with chronic lymphocytic leukemia.

This clone appeared once. The chain employs TRBV4-2 and TRBJ2-3; D is unresolved. V lost 4 bases and J 2 bases, leaving 7 bases between the germline ends. Per the germline V gene, CDR1 is LGHNA and CDR2 is YNFKEQ. This CDR3 is built from 13 residues. CDR3 region: CASSPRDTDTQYF. CDR3 DNA sequence: TGTGCCAGCAGCCCTCGAGACACAGATACGCAGTATTTT.

In this sample, this clone turned up a few times. This chain joins TRBV6-7 and TRBJ1-6; 9 bases are a match to TRBD1. TRBV6-7 has ORF status, its function being uncertain. This CDR3 has 17 residues. V shed 7 bases and J 9 bases; nucleotides not matched to a gene: 16. CDR3 bases: TGTGCCAGCATTAACACAAAAAGGGACAGGGAAAGTTCACCCCTCCACTTT. This sequence encodes CASINTKRDRESSPLHF.

This rearrangement joins TRBV29-1 to TRBJ2-7; D call uncertain. The germline V gene has CDR1 SQVTM and CDR2 ANQGSEA. The V gene lost 4 bases and the J gene lost 1 base, with 11 bases spanning the gap. CDR3 size: 13 residues. The CDR3 is CSVVGVASYEQYF. In nucleotides, the CDR3 is TGCAGCGTTGTAGGAGTAGCTTCCTACGAGCAGTACTTC.

Remarks on this clone: Other DNA sequences within the sample encode an identical CDR3. The rearrangement joins TRBV5-1 to TRBJ1-5; TRBD1 aligns across 9 bases. This CDR3 is 14 amino acids long. CDR1 and CDR2 (germline): SGHRS, YFSETQ. After removal of 2 bases from V and 4 bases from J, the junction contained 1 base not matched to a gene. The CDR3 sequence is CASSLGTGNQPQHF. The DNA for the CDR3 is TGCGCCAGCAGCTTAGGGACAGGGAATCAGCCCCAGCATTTT.

The chain recombines TRBV10-3 with TRBJ2-2; 12 positions match TRBD2. Unmatched junction bases numbered 0, after V lost 4 bases and J lost 0 bases. The CDR3 is 16 residues long. The V gene's germline CDR1 is ENHRY and CDR2 SYGVKD. The CDR3 region is CAISGLAGANTGELFF. The DNA of the CDR3 is TGTGCCATCAGTGGACTAGCGGGGGCGAACACCGGGGAGCTGTTTTTT.

The chain joins TRBV6-5 to TRBJ2-7; 12 bases fit TRBD1. The germline V gene encodes CDR1 MNHEY and CDR2 SVGAGI. With 8 bases clipped from V and 6 bases from J, the junction kept 5 bases outside the gene matches. This CDR3 contains 13 residues. This chain's CDR3 is CASRRDRGREQYF. CDR3 DNA sequence: TGTGCCAGCCGCCGGGACAGGGGGCGCGAGCAGTACTTC.

This clone showed up just once. This CDR3 reads CASSLATRGGPEAFF. The CDR3 DNA reads as TGTGCCAGCAGCTTAGCAACGCGGGGGGGTCCTGAAGCTTTCTTT. The gene calls are TRBV7-9 and TRBJ1-1; TRBD1 is a possible D gene (5 bases). The ends were cut back, 0 bases at V and 6 bases at J, with 14 bases in the middle. The CDR3 extends over 15 amino acids. The V gene's germline CDR1 is SEHNR and CDR2 FQNEAQ (reference sequence).

This clone was seen a handful of times. The V gene is TRBV18, the J gene TRBJ1-4; D ambiguous. V was shortened by 2 bases and J by 7 bases, with 14 bases between the two germline ends. The CDR3 contains 15 residues. Germline V gene data show CDR1 as KGHSH and CDR2 as LQKENI. CDR3 protein: CASSPEGRSREKLFF. The CDR3 DNA reads TGTGCCAGCTCACCAGAAGGACGGTCGCGTGAAAAACTGTTTTTT.

The genes are TRBV6-5 and TRBJ2-2; D gene uncertain. Germline V gene data show CDR1 as MNHEY and CDR2 as SVGAGI. The germline V and J ends were trimmed by 4 bases and 2 bases, with 14 bases remaining between them. This CDR3 has 16 residues. CDR3 residues: CASSSPAAANTGELFF. CDR3 bases: TGTGCCAGCAGTTCCCCCGCGGCGGCCAACACCGGGGAGCTGTTTTTT.

The chain carries TRBV19 and TRBJ1-1; 7 bases line up with TRBD1. The CDR3 loop spans 14 amino acids. The ends lost 5 bases at V and 2 bases at J; junction bases unmatched: 5. CDR1 and CDR2 (germline): LNHDA, SQIVND (reference sequence). CDR3 coding DNA: TGTGCCAGTAGTGTAGGACAGGCTAACACTGAAGCTTTCTTT. It yields the protein CASSVGQANTEAFF.

The chain employs TRBV5-1 and TRBJ1-2, with D possibly TRBD1 on 5 matching bases. V was trimmed by 1 base and J by 8 bases, leaving 21 bases between them. The germline gives CDR1 SGHRS, CDR2 YFSETQ. The CDR3 contains 16 residues. Here the CDR3 DNA reads TGCGCCAGCAGCTTGACCGGACAAGGGTGGGGTTCGGGCTACACCTTC. Translation gives CASSLTGQGWGSGYTF.

This clone was observed once. V usage is TRBV6-6 and J usage is TRBJ2-1, with D unresolved. V was pared by 2 bases and J by 4 bases, with 6 bases between. The CDR3 spans 13 residues. The germline gives CDR1 MNHNY, CDR2 SVGAGI (reference sequence). The CDR3 coding sequence is TGTGCCAGCAGTTACAGGCGATACAATGAGCAGTTCTTC. Its protein is CASSYRRYNEQFF.

The genes are TRBV30 and TRBJ1-6; D gene uncertain. The germline V gene has CDR1 GTSNPN and CDR2 SVGIG (reference sequence). Trimming removed 0 bases at V and 9 bases at J, with 9 bases between. The CDR3 is 13 residues long. For the CDR3, the DNA is TGTGCCTGGAGTGTATCCACCGGTTCACCCCTCCACTTT. This encodes CAWSVSTGSPLHF.

The chain carries TRBV7-9 and TRBJ2-7; D unclear. The V end lost 5 bases, the J end lost 3 bases, and 11 bases lay between the germline ends. This CDR3 is 13 amino acids long. CDR1 and CDR2 from the germline V gene are SEHNR and FQNEAQ (reference sequence). CDR3 nucleotide sequence: TGTGCCAGCAGCAACCACATGGGCTACGAGCAGTACTTC. Its translation: CASSNHMGYEQYF. Full variable domain (missing parts from reference TRBV7-9 and TRBJ2-7): DTGVSQNPRHKITKRGQNVTFRCDPISEHNRLYWYRQTLGQGPEFLTYFQNEAQLEKSRLLSDRFSAERPKGSFSTLEIQRTEQGDSAMYLCASSNHMGYEQYFGPGTRLTVT.

This clone was detected once. V and J are TRBV28 and TRBJ1-4; 9 bases agree with TRBD1. The CDR3 extends over 18 amino acids. V trimming: 4 bases; J trimming: 1 base; junction bases outside the gene matches: 10. Per germline, CDR1 MDHEN and CDR2 SYDVKM. The DNA of the CDR3 is TGTGCCAGCAGTTCAATTACAGGGGGCGCGATAACTAATGAAAAACTGTTTTTT. This codes for CASSSITGGAITNEKLFF.

This clone was seen repeatedly, ten times or more. The V and J genes are TRBV19 and TRBJ2-7; the match to TRBD2 covers 7 bases. Germline values: CDR1 LNHDA, CDR2 SQIVND (reference sequence). The junction had 4 bases not matched to a gene; V was cut back by 3 bases and J by 2 bases. The CDR3 extends over 14 amino acids. CDR3 amino acids: CASSMGGSTYEQYF. CDR3 nucleotides: TGTGCCAGTAGTATGGGGGGGTCGACCTACGAGCAGTACTTC. The variable domain in full, with the rest retrieved from reference TRBV19 and TRBJ2-7, is DGGITQSPKYLFRKEGQNVTLSCEQNLNHDAMYWYRQDPGQGLRLIYYSQIVNDFQKGDIAEGYSVSREKKESFPLTVTSAQKNPTAFYLCASSMGGSTYEQYFGPGTRLTVT.